This T cell receptor (beta chain) was profiled in a study of T cell repertoires in cytomegalovirus infection. Study-level background: HLA-B-restricted CMV epitopes that are well studied, plus recently identified HLA-C-restricted ones, were used by the study. It can be stated that public TCR beta signatures indicated CMV infection as well as a matching HLA type.

Points from the study as a whole: Dominating the ex vivo response were HLA-C-restricted CMV-specific TCR beta clonotypes.

CDR1 is MGHDK and CDR2 is SYGVNS in the germline V gene. Trimming removed 2 bases at V and 0 bases at J, with 6 bases between. This CDR3 contains 14 residues. TCRdb analysed the reads with MiXCR anew, one entry per CDR3 protein. In the table there are hundreds of thousands of distinct CDR3 sequences, about 30% of which are singletons. Notes on this clonotype: Its antigen is still unknown.

The source was cultured PBMCs, collected from culture after CMV antigen stimulation. The receptor was derived from a human donor in good health (CMV status not recorded). Some clones in this sample may be carry-over from other donors' samples. The chain has TRBV25-1 and TRBJ2-3; no firm D call. CDR3 sequence reads: CASSEPASTDTQYF. CDR3 coding DNA: TGTGCCAGCAGTGAACCAGCTAGCACAGATACGCAGTATTTT. Together with reference TRBV25-1 and TRBJ2-3, the CDR3 gives the full variable domain: EADIYQTPRYLVIGTGKKITLECSQTMGHDKMYWYQQDPGMELHLIHYSYGVNSTEKGDLSSESTVSRIRTEHFPLTLESARPSHTSQYLCASSEPASTDTQYFGPGTRLTVL.